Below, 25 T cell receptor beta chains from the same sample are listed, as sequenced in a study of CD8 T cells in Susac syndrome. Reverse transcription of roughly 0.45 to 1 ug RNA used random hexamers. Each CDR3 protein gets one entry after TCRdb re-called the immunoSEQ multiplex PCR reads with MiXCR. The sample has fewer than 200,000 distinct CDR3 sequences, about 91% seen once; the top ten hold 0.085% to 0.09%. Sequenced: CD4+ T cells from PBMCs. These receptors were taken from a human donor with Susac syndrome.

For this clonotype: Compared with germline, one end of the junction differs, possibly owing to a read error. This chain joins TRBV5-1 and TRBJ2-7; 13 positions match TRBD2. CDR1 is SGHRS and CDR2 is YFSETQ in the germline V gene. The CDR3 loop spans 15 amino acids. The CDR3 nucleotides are TGCGCCAGCAGCACGGGACTAGCGGGATTCTACCAGCAGTACTTC. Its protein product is CASSTGLAGFYQQYF. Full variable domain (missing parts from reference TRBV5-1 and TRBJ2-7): KAGVTQTPRYLIKTRGQQVTLSCSPISGHRSVSWYQQTPGQGLQFLFEYFSETQRNKGNFPGRFSGRQFSNSRSEMNVSTLELGDSALYLCASSTGLAGFYQQYFGPGTRLTVT.

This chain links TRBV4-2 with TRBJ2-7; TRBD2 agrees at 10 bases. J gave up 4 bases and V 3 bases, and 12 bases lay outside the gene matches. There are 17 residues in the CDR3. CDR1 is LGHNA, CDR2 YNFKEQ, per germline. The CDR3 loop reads CASSQGDLAGAHYEQYF. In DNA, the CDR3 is TGTGCCAGCAGCCAGGGCGATCTAGCGGGGGCTCATTACGAGCAGTACTTC.

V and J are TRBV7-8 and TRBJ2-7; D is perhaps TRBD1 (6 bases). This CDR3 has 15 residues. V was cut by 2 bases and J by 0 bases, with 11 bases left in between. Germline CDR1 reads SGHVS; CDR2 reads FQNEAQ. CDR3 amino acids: CASSLSGTYSYEQYF. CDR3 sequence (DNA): TGTGCCAGCAGCTTAAGTGGGACATACTCCTACGAGCAGTACTTC. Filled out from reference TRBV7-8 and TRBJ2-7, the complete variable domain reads GAGVSQSPRYKVAKRGQDVALRCDPISGHVSLFWYQQALGQGPEFLTYFQNEAQLDKSGLPSDRFFAERPEGSVSTLKIQRTQQEDSAVYLCASSLSGTYSYEQYFGPGTRLTVT.

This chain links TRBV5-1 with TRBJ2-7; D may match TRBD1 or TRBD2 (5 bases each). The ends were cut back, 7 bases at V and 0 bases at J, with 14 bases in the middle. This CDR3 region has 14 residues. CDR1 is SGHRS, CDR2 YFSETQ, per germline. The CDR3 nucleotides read TGCGCCAGCGTGGGGACCCCGGACTCCTACGAGCAGTACTTC. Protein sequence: CASVGTPDSYEQYF.

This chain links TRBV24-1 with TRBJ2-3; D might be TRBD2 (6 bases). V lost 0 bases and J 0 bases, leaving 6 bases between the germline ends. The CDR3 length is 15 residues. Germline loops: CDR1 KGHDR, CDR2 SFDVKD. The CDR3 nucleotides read TGTGCCACCAGTGATTTGCGGGGGAGCACAGATACGCAGTATTTT. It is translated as CATSDLRGSTDTQYF.

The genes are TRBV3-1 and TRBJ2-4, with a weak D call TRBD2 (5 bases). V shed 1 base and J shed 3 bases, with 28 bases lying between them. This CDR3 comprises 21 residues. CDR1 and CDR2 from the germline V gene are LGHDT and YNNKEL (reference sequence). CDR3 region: CASSQVHHPKEASLDKNIQYF. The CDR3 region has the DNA TGTGCCAGCAGCCAAGTCCACCATCCCAAGGAGGCTAGCTTGGACAAAAACATTCAGTACTTC.

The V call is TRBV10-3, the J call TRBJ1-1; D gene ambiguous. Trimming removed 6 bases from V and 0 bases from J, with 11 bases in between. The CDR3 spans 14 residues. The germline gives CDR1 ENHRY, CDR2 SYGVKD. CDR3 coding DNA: TGTGCCATCAGCCCTACAACGATGAACACTGAAGCTTTCTTT. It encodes CAISPTTMNTEAFF.

CDR3: CASSPRDRERDGYGYTF. CDR3 nucleotides: TGTGCCAGCAGTCCGAGGGACAGGGAAAGGGATGGGTATGGCTACACCTTC. The genes are TRBV12-3 or TRBV12-4 and TRBJ1-2, with TRBD1 matching over 9 bases. The junction had 15 bases not matched to a gene; V was cut back by 5 bases and J by 5 bases. This CDR3 region has 17 residues.

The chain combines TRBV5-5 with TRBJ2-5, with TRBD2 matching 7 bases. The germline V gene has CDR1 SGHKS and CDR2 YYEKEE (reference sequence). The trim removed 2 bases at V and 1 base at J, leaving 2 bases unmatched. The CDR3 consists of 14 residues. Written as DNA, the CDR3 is TGTGCCAGCAGCTTCGGGACTATCCAAGAGACCCAGTACTTC. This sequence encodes CASSFGTIQETQYF.

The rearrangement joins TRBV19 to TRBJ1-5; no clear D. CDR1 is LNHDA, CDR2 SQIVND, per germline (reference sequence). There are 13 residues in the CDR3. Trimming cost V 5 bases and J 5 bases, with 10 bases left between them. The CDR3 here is CASSAQRDQPQHF. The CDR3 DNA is TGTGCCAGTAGTGCACAGAGGGATCAGCCCCAGCATTTT.

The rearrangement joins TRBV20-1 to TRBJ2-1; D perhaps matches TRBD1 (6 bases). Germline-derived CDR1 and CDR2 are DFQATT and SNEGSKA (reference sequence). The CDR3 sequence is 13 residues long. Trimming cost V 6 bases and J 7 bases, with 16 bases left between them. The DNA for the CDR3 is TGCAGTGCCAGCAGGGGAAGTGAGAATGAGCAGTTCTTC. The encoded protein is CSASRGSENEQFF.

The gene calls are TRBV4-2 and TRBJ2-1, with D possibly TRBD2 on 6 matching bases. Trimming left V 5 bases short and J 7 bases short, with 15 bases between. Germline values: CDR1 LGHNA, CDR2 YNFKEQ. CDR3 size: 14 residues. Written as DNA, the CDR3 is TGTGCCAGCAGCAACCGGGGTAGCGGTAATGAGCAGTTCTTC. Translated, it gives CASSNRGSGNEQFF.

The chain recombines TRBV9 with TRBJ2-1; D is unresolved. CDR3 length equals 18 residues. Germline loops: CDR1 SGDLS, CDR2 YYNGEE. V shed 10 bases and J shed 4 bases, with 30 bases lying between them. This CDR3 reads CAEPFVKMGHNTYNEQFF. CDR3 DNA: TGTGCCGAGCCGTTTGTTAAGATGGGCCACAACACATACAATGAGCAGTTCTTC.

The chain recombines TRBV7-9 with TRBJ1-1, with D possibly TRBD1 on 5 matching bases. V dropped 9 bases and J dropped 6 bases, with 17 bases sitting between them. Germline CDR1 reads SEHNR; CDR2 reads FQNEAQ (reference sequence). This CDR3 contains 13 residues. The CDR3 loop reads CASKDWGKAEAFF. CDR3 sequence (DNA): TGTGCCAGTAAAGACTGGGGCAAGGCTGAAGCTTTCTTT.

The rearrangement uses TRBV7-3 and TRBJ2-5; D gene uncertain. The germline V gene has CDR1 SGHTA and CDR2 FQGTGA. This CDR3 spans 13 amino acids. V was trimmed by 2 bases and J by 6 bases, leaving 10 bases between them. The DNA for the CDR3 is TGTGCCAGCAGCTTAGACCCGGAGAAGACCCAGTACTTC. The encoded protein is CASSLDPEKTQYF. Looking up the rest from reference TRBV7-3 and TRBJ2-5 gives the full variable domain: GAGVSQTPSNKVTEKGKYVELRCDPISGHTALYWYRQSLGQGPEFLIYFQGTGAADDSGLPNDRFFAVRPEGSVSTLKIQRTERGDSAVYLCASSLDPEKTQYFGPGTRLLVL.

The chain's CDR3 is CSARLRFWTSRQNQPQHF. For the CDR3, the DNA is TGCAGTGCTAGGTTACGATTTTGGACTTCCCGGCAAAATCAGCCCCAGCATTTT. V and J are TRBV20-1 and TRBJ1-5; D ambiguous. Looked up from germline, CDR1 is DFQATT and CDR2 is SNEGSKA (reference sequence). Trimming shortened V by 3 bases and J by 4 bases, and 25 bases separated the two germline ends. The CDR3 loop spans 18 amino acids.

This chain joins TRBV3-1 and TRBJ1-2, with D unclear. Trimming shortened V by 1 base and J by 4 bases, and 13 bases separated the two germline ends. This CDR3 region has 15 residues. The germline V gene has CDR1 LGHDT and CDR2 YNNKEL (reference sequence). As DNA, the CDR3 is TGTGCCAGCAGCCAAGGGAGCGGTCAACCCTATGGCTACACCTTC. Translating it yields CASSQGSGQPYGYTF.

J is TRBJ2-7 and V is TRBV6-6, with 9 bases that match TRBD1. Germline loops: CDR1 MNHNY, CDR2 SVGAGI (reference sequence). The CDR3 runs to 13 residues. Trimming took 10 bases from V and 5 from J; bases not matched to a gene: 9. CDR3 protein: CATEGQGVHEQYF. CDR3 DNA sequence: TGTGCCACCGAGGGACAGGGAGTACACGAGCAGTACTTC.

CDR3 in amino acids: CASRSGQGRTGELFF. The CDR3 bases are TGTGCCAGCAGAAGCGGACAGGGAAGGACCGGGGAGCTGTTTTTT. The V gene is TRBV6-1, the J gene TRBJ2-2, with 8 positions matching TRBD1. CDR1 is MNHNS and CDR2 is SASEGT in the germline V gene. V dropped 6 bases and J dropped 5; count of bases not matched to a gene: 8. CDR3 size: 15 residues.

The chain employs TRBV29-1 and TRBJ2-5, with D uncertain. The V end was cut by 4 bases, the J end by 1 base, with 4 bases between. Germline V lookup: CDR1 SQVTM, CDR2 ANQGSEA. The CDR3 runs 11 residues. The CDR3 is CSVAPQETQYF. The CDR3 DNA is TGCAGCGTTGCCCCCCAAGAGACCCAGTACTTC.

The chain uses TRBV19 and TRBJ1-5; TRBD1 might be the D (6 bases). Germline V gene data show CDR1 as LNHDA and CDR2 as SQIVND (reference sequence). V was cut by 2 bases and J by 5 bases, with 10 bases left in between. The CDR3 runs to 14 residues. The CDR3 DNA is TGTGCCAGTAGTATACGGGCAGGGGATCAGCCCCAGCATTTT. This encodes CASSIRAGDQPQHF. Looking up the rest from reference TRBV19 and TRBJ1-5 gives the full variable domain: DGGITQSPKYLFRKEGQNVTLSCEQNLNHDAMYWYRQDPGQGLRLIYYSQIVNDFQKGDIAEGYSVSREKKESFPLTVTSAQKNPTAFYLCASSIRAGDQPQHFGDGTRLSIL.

CDR3 in DNA: TGTGCCAGCAGGGGGACAGGGAAAGCTAACTATGGCTACACCTTC. Encoded protein: CASRGTGKANYGYTF. V gene TRBV12-3 or TRBV12-4 combines with J gene TRBJ1-2, with 9 bases identical to TRBD1. Unmatched junction bases numbered 5, after V lost 6 bases and J lost 0 bases. The CDR3 is made up of 15 amino acids.

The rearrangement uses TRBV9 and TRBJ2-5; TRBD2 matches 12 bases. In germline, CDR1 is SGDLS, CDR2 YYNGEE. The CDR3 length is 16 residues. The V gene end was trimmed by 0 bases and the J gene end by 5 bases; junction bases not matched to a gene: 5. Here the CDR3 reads CASSVDSSGGAETQYF. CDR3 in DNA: TGTGCCAGCAGCGTAGATTCTAGCGGGGGGGCGGAGACCCAGTACTTC.

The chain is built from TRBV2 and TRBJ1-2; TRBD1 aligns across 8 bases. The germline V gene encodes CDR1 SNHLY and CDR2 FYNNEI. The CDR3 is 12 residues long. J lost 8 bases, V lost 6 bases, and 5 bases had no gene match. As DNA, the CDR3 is TGTGCCAGCAGGATTGACAGGGGCGGCTACACCTTC. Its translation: CASRIDRGGYTF.

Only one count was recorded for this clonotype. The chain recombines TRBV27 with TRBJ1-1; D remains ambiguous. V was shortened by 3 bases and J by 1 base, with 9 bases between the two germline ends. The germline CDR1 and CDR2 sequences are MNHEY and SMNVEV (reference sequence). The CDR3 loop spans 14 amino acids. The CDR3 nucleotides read TGTGCCAGCAGTTTTCATTCAGGGAACACTGAAGCTTTCTTT. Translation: CASSFHSGNTEAFF.